This T cell receptor (beta chain) was sequenced for a study of shared clonotypes between healthy human individuals. About the study: Used for every donor were three CD4 naive, three CD4 memory, two CD8 naive and one CD8 memory plate.

With regard to this clone: Its antigen is unknown.

CDR1 SGHDT and CDR2 YYEEEE come from the germline V gene. The V and J ends lost 2 bases and 0 bases respectively, with 13 bases between them. The CDR3 contains 16 residues. Study conclusions and caveats: Having only a few donors restricted how much genetic and exposure-history diversity was captured. Though the depth was large, rarefaction showed that sorted-subset sequencing was incomplete. The researchers took only blood, and tissue repertoires probably look different.

Using immunoSEQ multiplex PCR, the repertoire was profiled, and TCRdb retains in-frame clones only, with some absent. This sample has about 1.5 million clones; 98% occur once, and the top ten carry roughly 0.45%. This TCR came from a man under 40 in good health. Sequencing was done on a sample of naive CD4+ T cells sorted from blood. Stated subset: CD45RA+ positively selected. The chain carries TRBV5-6 and TRBJ2-3; D unclear. For the CDR3, the DNA is TGTGCCAGCAGCTTCACAGCACCTCTTAGCACAGATACGCAGTATTTT. Translating gives CASSFTAPLSTDTQYF.